A selection of T cell receptor beta chains follows, all from one sample in a study of cytomegalovirus exposure and HLA in healthy donors. Profiling relied on immunoSEQ multiplex PCR, and the TCRdb table lists in-frame clones only, not all of them. The data show 150,000 to 200,000 clones, with approximately 80% seen just once and approximately 2.3% held by the top ten. The specimen was PBMCs. These receptors originate from a man aged 45-65 years in good health and CMV-seropositive. The CDR3 runs from the conserved cysteine through the conserved F or W. D genes are given only for firm matches. Rows may omit the clone size; those that give it use once, few, many or a size class.

TRBJ2-1 TRBV9 NA NA CASSVEQGNEQFF TGTGCCAGCAGCGTAGAACAGGGTAATGAGCAGTTCTTC
TRBJ1-1 TRBV7-2 NA TRBD1 CASSPDRGAFF TGTGCCAGCAGCCCGGACAGGGGGGCTTTCTTT
TRBJ2-4 TRBV11-2 NA NA CASSLEPGAIQYF TGTGCCAGCAGCTTAGAACCAGGGGCCATTCAGTACTTC
TRBJ2-1 TRBV28 once TRBD1 CASNTGTGRRGQFF TGTGCCAGCAACACAGGGACAGGGCGCCGGGGGCAGTTCTTC
TRBJ2-1 TRBV5-1 once TRBD2 CASSKLAGGYNNEQFF TGCGCCAGCAGCAAACTAGCGGGGGGGTATAATAATGAGCAGTTCTTC
TRBJ1-4 TRBV4-3 NA NA CASSQARATNEKLFF TGCGCCAGCAGCCAGGCCAGGGCAACTAATGAAAAACTGTTTTTT
TRBJ2-2 TRBV9 few TRBD2 CASSVSSGRRGGELFF TGTGCCAGCAGCGTATCTAGCGGGCGTCGGGGCGGGGAGCTGTTTTTT
TRBJ2-7 TRBV6-1 few TRBD1 CASSGTGTRIYEQYF TGTGCCAGCAGCGGGACAGGGACAAGGATCTACGAGCAGTACTTC
TRBJ1-1 TRBV10-1 once NA CASSDRGWATEAFF TGCGCCAGCAGTGACCGGGGTTGGGCCACTGAAGCTTTCTTT
TRBJ1-5 TRBV7-9 once TRBD1 CASSSRGDQPQHF TGTGCCAGCAGCTCCAGGGGGGATCAGCCCCAGCATTTT
TRBJ1-1 TRBV4-1 NA NA CASSQDGGATEAFF TGCGCCAGCAGCCAAGATGGTGGGGCCACTGAAGCTTTCTTT
TRBJ2-1 TRBV6-1 NA NA CASRDGPSSYNEQFF TGTGCCAGCAGGGATGGGCCAAGCTCCTACAATGAGCAGTTCTTC
TRBJ2-5 TRBV6-1 NA TRBD1 CASRTRDREWETQYF TGTGCCAGCAGGACCCGGGACAGGGAATGGGAGACCCAGTACTTC
TRBJ1-1 TRBV5-8 NA NA CASSFGLNTEAFF TGTGCCAGCAGCTTCGGGTTGAACACTGAAGCTTTCTTT
TRBJ2-1 TRBV4-1 NA NA CASSQTPPRNEQFF TGCGCCAGCAGCCAGACCCCACCTAGAAATGAGCAGTTCTTC
TRBJ1-1 TRBV7-8 NA NA CASSLSQGTEAFF TGTGCCAGCAGCTTAAGTCAGGGCACTGAAGCTTTCTTT
TRBJ2-7 TRBV21-1 NA NA CASSKAGGYEQYF TGTGCCAGCAGCAAAGCCGGGGGATACGAGCAGTACTTC
TRBJ2-2 TRBV7-8 NA NA CASSWGGGPLQGTGELFF TGTGCCAGCAGCTGGGGTGGCGGACCCCTTCAGGGAACCGGGGAGCTGTTTTTT
TRBJ2-3 TRBV4-3 NA TRBD2 CASSQDAASGASTDTQYF TGCGCCAGCAGCCAAGATGCGGCTAGCGGGGCTAGCACAGATACGCAGTATTTT
TRBJ2-7 TRBV10-3 NA TRBD2 CAISGTSISYEQYF TGTGCCATCAGTGGGACTAGCATCTCCTACGAGCAGTACTTC
TRBJ2-7 TRBV9 NA TRBD1 CASSVASGGRYEQYF TGTGCCAGCAGCGTAGCTTCAGGGGGCCGCTACGAGCAGTACTTC
TRBJ1-1 TRBV6-4 NA NA CASSDSLDTIEAFF TGTGCCAGCAGTGACTCATTGGACACTATAGAAGCTTTCTTT
TRBJ2-1 TRBV27 NA TRBD2 CASTNPGLAGGEQFF TGTGCCAGCACTAATCCAGGACTAGCGGGGGGTGAGCAGTTCTTC
TRBJ2-7 TRBV6-5 NA NA CASSYYSPQGGEQYF TGTGCCAGCAGTTACTATTCCCCGCAGGGGGGCGAGCAGTACTTC
TRBJ1-1 TRBV5-1 few NA CASSPGHSNTEAFF TGCGCCAGCAGCCCGGGACATTCGAACACTGAAGCTTTCTTT
TRBJ2-7 TRBV10-1 NA TRBD2 CASSEASGRVGYEQYF TGCGCCAGCAGTGAGGCTAGCGGCCGGGTGGGCTACGAGCAGTACTTC
TRBJ1-6 TRBV27 few TRBD1 CASRTGYYNSPLHF TGTGCCAGCCGGACAGGGTACTATAATTCACCCCTCCACTTT
TRBJ1-4 TRBV28 NA TRBD1 CASSLGDRGGEKLFF TGTGCCAGCAGTTTAGGGGACAGGGGTGGCGAAAAACTGTTTTTT